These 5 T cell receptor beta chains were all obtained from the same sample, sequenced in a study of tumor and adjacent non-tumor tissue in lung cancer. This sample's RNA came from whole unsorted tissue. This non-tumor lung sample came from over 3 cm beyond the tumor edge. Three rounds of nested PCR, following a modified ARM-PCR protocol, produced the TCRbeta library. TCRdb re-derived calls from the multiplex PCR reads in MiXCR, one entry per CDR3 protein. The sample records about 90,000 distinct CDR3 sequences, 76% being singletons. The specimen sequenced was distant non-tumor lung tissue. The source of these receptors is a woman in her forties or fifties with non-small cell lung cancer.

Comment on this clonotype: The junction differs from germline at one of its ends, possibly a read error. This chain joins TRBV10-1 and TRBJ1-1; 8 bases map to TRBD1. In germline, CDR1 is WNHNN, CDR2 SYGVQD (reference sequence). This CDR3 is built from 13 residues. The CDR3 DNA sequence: TGCGCCAGCAGCCCCGACAGGGGAGCTGAACCTTTCTTT. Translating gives CASSPDRGAEPFF.

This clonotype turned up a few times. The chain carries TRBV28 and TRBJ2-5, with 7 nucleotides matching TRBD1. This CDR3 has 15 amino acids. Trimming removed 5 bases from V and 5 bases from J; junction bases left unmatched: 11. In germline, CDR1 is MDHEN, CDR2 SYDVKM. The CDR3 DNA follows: TGTGCCAGCAGTGTAGTATACAGGGGTCAGGAGACCCAGTACTTC. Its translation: CASSVVYRGQETQYF. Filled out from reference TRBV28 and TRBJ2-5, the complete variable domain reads DVKVTQSSRYLVKRTGEKVFLECVQDMDHENMFWYRQDPGLGLRLIYFSYDVKMKEKGDIPEGYSVSREKKERFSLILESASTNQTSMYLCASSVVYRGQETQYFGPGTRLLVL.

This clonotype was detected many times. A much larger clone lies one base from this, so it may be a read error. The CDR3 nucleotides read TGTGCCAGCAGTTTACGCGCGAGTGGCTACACCTTC. Amino acids: CASSLRASGYTF. This chain uses TRBV12-3 or TRBV12-4 with TRBJ1-2; D call uncertain. This CDR3 comprises 12 residues. The V and J ends lost 2 bases and 7 bases respectively, with 8 bases between them.

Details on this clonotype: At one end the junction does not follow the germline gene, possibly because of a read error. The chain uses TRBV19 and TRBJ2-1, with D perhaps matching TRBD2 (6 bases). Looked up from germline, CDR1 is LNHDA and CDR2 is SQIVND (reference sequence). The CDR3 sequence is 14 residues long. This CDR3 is CASRGLDPYNEQSF. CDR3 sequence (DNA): TGTGCCAGTAGGGGACTGGACCCCTACAATGAGCAGTCCTTC.

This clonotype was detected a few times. CDR3 DNA: TGTGCCAGCAGCTTAGCGGGGCGATGGCATTTCTTC. This translates into CASSLAGRWHFF. The J gene is TRBJ2-1, the V gene TRBV7-8, with D tentatively TRBD1 (5 bases). Germline V gives CDR1 SGHVS, CDR2 FQNEAQ. The length of the CDR3 is 12 residues. V was trimmed by 0 bases and J by 16 bases, leaving 13 bases between them.